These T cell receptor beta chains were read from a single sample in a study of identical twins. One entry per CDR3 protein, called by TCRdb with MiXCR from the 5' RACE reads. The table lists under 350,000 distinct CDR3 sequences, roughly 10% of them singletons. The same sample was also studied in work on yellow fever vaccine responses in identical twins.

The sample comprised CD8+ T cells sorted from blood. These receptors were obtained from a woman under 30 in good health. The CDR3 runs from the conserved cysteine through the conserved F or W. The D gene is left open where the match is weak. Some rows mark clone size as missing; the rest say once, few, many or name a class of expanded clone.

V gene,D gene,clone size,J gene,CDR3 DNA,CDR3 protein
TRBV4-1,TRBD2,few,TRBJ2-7,TGCGCCAGCAGCCAAGGCCCTAGCGGGTACGAGCAGTACTTC,CASSQGPSGYEQYF
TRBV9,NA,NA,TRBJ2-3,TGTGCCAGCAGCCCCCGGACCTACGGTCCTACAGATACGCAGTATTTT,CASSPRTYGPTDTQYF
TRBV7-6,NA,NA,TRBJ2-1,TGTGCCAGCAGCCCTACATTTGGACTGGATGAGCAGTTCTTC,CASSPTFGLDEQFF
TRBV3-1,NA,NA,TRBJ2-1,TGTGCCAGCACCCCTCACAGGGAGGTGTTAAATGAGCAGTTCTTC,CASTPHREVLNEQFF
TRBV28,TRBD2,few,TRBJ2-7,TGTGCCAGCAGTTCTAGCGGGAGGGCCCACGAGCAGTACTTC,CASSSSGRAHEQYF
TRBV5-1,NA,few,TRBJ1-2,TGCGCCAGCAGAGGGCAAGTAGGACCGGATGGCTACACCTTC,CASRGQVGPDGYTF
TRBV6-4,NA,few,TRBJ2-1,TGTGCCAGCAGTGAAGGCCCGAGCTCCTACAATGAGCAGTTCTTC,CASSEGPSSYNEQFF
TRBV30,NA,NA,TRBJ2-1,TGTGCGTGGGGGGGGTTGCAGGGGATCTACAATGAGCAGTTCTTC,CAWGGLQGIYNEQFF
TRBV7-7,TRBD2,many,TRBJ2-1,TGTGCTAGCAGCTTATCGAGCGGGGTCAGCTCCTACAATGAGCAGTTCTTC,CASSLSSGVSSYNEQFF
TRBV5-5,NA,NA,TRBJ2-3,TGTGCCAGCAGCTTGGACTTCTCTAGCACAGATACGCAGTATTTT,CASSLDFSSTDTQYF
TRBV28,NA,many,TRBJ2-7,TGTGCCAGCAGTTTCGTAGGGACCTACGAGCAGTACTTC,CASSFVGTYEQYF
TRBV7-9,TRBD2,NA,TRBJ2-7,TGTGCCAGCAGCTTATTACGGGAGGTAAACTACGAGCAGTACTTC,CASSLLREVNYEQYF
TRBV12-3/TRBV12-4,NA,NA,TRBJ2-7,TGTGCCAGCAGTAATACGGGGCCGACCTACGAGCAGTACTTC,CASSNTGPTYEQYF
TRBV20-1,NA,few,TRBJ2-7,TGCTGTGCTAGAGGGGCATTGAACCCCTCCTACGAGCAGTACTTC,CCARGALNPSYEQYF
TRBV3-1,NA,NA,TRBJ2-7,TGTGCCAGCAGCCAAGGAATGGAACTCTACGAGCAGTACTTC,CASSQGMELYEQYF
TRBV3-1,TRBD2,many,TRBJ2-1,TGTGCCAGCAGCCAAGAATGGGGGACTAGCGGGGGGGCCTACAATGAGCAGTTCTTC,CASSQEWGTSGGAYNEQFF
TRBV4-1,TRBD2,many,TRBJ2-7,TGCGCCAGCAGCCAACGTGCTAGCGGGATTTACGAGCAGTACTTC,CASSQRASGIYEQYF
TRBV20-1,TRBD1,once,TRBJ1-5,TGCAGTGCTAGAGATCTAGGCAGGGGGCTTGGGCCCCAGCATTTT,CSARDLGRGLGPQHF
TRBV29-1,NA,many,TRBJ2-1,TGCAGCCCCAGGCTAGCGCAATCCAATGAGCAGTTCTTC,CSPRLAQSNEQFF
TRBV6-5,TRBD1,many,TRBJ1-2,TGTGCCAGCAGTTACTCGAATTTTCGGGACAGGGCTGGCTACACCTTC,CASSYSNFRDRAGYTF